This TCR beta chain was found in a study of blood T cell repertoires in COVID-19. The overall study: Donors in the United States, Italy and Spain gave samples during acute or convalescent COVID-19. From T cells, B-cell-depleted T cells, or PBMCs came the material, which was cDNA or gDNA.

Per the authors' pipeline: For nucleated cells, counts were estimated from reference gene primer amplification. The protocol was immunoSEQ multiplex PCR, while the TCRdb copy is restricted to in-frame clones and leaves out a portion. The V and J calls and clone size were taken over from that table, and D and trimming were inferred from the DNA. The profile shows 150,000 to 200,000 clones, roughly 88% of them singletons. Looked up from germline, CDR1 is LNHDA and CDR2 is SQIVND (reference sequence). V lost 7 bases, J lost 0 bases, and 8 bases stayed unmatched. The CDR3 has 15 residues. This clonotype was obtained from a human donor with active or convalescent COVID-19. The donor label of this sample is uncertain. The material sequenced was peripheral blood. The rearrangement joins TRBV19 to TRBJ1-2; 7 positions agree with TRBD1. Here the CDR3 DNA reads TGTGCCAGTATCCCCGGACAGGCAGCTAACTATGGCTACACCTTC. It codes for CASIPGQAANYGYTF.